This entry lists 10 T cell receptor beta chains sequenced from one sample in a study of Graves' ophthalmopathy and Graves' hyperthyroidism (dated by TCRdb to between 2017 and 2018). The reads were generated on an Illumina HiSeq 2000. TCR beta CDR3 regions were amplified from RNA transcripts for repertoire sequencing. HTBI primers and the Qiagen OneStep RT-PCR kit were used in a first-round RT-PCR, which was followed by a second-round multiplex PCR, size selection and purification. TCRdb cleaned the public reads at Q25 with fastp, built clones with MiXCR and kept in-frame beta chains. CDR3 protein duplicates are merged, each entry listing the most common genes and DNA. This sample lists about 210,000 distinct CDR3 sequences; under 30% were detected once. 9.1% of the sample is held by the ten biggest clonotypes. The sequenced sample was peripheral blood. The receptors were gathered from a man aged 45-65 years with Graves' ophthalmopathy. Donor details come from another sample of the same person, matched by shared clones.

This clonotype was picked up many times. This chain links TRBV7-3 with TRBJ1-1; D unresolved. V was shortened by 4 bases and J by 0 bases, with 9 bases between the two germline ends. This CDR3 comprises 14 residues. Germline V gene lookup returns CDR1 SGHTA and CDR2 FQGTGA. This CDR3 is CASSYETMNTEAFF. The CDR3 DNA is TGTGCCAGCAGCTACGAGACAATGAACACTGAAGCTTTCTTT.

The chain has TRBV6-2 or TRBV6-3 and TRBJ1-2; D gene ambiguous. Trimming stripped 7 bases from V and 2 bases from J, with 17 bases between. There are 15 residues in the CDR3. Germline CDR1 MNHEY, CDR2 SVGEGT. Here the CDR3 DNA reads TGTGCCAGCAAACCTACCGGGTCCAACAACTATGGCTACACCTTC. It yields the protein CASKPTGSNNYGYTF.

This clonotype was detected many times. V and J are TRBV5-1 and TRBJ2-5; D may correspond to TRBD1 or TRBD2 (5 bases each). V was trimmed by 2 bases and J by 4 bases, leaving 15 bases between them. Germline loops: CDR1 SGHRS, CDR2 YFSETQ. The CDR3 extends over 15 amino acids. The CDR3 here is CASSFRDPKGETQYF. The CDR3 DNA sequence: TGCGCCAGCAGCTTCCGGGACCCTAAAGGAGAGACCCAGTACTTC.

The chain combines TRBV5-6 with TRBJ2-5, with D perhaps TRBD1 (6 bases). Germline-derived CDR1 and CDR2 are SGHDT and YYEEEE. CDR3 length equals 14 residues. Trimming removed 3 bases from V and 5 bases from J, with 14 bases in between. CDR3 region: CASSSGVGTETQYF. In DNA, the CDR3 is TGTGCCAGCAGCTCAGGGGTTGGTACGGAGACCCAGTACTTC.

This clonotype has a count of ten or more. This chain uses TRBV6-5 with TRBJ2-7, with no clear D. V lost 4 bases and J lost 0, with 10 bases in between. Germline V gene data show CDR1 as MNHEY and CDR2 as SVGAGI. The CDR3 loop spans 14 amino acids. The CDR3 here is CASSLGDLSYEQYF. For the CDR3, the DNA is TGTGCCAGCAGTTTGGGCGATCTCTCCTACGAGCAGTACTTC.

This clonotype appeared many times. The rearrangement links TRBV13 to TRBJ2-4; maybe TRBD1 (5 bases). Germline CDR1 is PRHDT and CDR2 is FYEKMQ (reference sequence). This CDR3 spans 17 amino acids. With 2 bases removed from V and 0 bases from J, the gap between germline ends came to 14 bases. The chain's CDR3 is CASSLPDTVLAKNIQYF. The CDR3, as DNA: TGTGCCAGCAGCTTACCGGACACAGTGTTAGCCAAAAACATTCAGTACTTC.

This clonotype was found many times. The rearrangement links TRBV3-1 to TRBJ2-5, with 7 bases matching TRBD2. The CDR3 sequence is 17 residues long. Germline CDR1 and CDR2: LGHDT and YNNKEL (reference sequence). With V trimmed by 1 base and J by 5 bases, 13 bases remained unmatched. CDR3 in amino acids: CASSQGGGGVRSETQYF. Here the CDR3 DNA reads TGTGCCAGCAGCCAAGGGGGGGGTGGAGTTCGAAGCGAGACCCAGTACTTC.

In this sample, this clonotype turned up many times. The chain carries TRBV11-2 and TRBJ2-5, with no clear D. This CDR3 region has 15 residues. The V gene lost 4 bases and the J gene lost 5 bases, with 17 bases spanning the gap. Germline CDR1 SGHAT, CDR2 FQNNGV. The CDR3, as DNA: TGTGCCAGCAGCTCAGACACGATTGAATGGGAGACCCAGTACTTC. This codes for CASSSDTIEWETQYF.

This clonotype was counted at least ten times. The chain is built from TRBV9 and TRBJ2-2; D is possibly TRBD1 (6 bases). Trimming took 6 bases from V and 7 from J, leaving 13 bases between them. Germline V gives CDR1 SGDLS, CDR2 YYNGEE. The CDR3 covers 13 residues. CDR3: CASNTGRYGELFF. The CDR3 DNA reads TGTGCCAGCAATACAGGGCGTTACGGGGAGCTGTTTTTT.

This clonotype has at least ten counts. In nucleotides, the CDR3 is TGTGCCAGCAGTTTGTTACAGGGTGAGCCCTACGAGCAGTACTTC. It codes for CASSLLQGEPYEQYF. This sequence joins TRBV6-2 or TRBV6-3 and TRBJ2-7, with D possibly TRBD1 on 6 matching bases. Trimming pared 4 bases from V and 2 bases from J, leaving 15 bases between. CDR3 length: 15 residues. Germline-derived CDR1 and CDR2 are MNHEY and SVGEGT.